This TCR beta chain was sequenced for a study of blood T cell repertoires in COVID-19. As for the study in general: The United States, Italy and Spain provided the acute and convalescent COVID-19 samples. From T cells, B-cell-depleted T cells, or PBMCs came the material, which was cDNA or gDNA.

Deletions cut 2 bases from V and 2 bases from J, with 8 bases between. The CDR3 runs 14 residues. Germline CDR1 is SGHKS and CDR2 is YYEKEE (reference sequence). In the original analysis: Reference gene primer amplification gave estimated nucleated cell counts. Sequencing was performed with immunoSEQ multiplex PCR; in TCRdb, only in-frame clones are kept and a portion is missing. V, J and clone size reflect that table, while D and trimming were determined from the DNA. Of about 64,000 clones listed, about 93% are singletons. The clonotype comes from a woman aged 80 or over with active COVID-19. This chain links TRBV5-5 with TRBJ1-3, with no clear D. The source material was peripheral blood. DNA for the CDR3: TGTGCCAGCAGCTTCGGGATTACTGGAAACACCATATATTTT. Translated: CASSFGITGNTIYF.